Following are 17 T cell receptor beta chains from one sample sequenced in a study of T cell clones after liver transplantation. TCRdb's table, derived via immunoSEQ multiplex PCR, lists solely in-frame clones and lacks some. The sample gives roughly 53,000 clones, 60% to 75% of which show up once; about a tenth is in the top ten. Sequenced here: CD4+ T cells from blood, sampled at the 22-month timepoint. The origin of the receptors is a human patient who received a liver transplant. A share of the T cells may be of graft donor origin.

The CDR3 region has the DNA TGTGCCAGCAGCTTAGCGCAGGGATCTGGGGCCAACGTCCTGACTTTC. Amino acid sequence: CASSLAQGSGANVLTF. The chain recombines TRBV7-2 with TRBJ2-6; tentative D call: TRBD1 (5 bases). CDR1 and CDR2 from the germline V gene are SGHTA and FQGNSA. V lost 0 bases, J lost 1 base, and 7 bases lay in between. The CDR3 is 16 residues long.

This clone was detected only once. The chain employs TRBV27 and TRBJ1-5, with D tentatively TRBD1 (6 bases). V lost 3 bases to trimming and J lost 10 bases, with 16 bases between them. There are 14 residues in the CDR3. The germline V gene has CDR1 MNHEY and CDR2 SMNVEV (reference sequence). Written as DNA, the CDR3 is TGTGCCAGCAGTTTGGTGGGGGGCGGCAGCCCCCAGCATTTT. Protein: CASSLVGGGSPQHF.

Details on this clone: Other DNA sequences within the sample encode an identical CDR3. CDR3 in DNA: TGTGCCAGCAGCGTGCAGACCTTTAATTCACCCCTCCACTTT. Its translation is CASSVQTFNSPLHF. The rearrangement joins TRBV9 to TRBJ1-6; no clear D gene. Germline V gene data show CDR1 as SGDLS and CDR2 as YYNGEE. The V gene lost 2 bases and the J gene lost 6 bases, with 9 bases spanning the gap. The CDR3 is made up of 14 amino acids.

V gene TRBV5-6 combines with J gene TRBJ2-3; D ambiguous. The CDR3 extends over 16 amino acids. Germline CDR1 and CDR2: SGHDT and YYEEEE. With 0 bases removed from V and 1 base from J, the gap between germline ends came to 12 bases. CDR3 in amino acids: CASSLAERQRTDTQYF. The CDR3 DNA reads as TGTGCCAGCAGCTTGGCTGAAAGGCAGCGCACAGATACGCAGTATTTT. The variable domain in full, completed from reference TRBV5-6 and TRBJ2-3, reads DAGVTQSPTHLIKTRGQQVTLRCSPKSGHDTVSWYQQALGQGPQFIFQYYEEEERQRGNFPDRFSGHQFPNYSSELNVNALLLGDSALYLCASSLAERQRTDTQYFGPGTRLTVL.

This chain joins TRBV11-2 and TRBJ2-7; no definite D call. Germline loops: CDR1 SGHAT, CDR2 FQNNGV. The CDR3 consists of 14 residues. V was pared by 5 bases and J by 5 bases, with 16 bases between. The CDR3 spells CASSRNPALDEQYF. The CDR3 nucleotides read TGTGCCAGCAGCCGCAACCCGGCGTTGGACGAGCAGTACTTC.

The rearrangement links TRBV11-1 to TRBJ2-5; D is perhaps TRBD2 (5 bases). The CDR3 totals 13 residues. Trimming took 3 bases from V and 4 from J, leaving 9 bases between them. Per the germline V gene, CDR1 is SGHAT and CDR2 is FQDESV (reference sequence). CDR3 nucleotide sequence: TGTGCCAGCAGCTTCGGGATTCGAGAGACCCAGTACTTC. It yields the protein CASSFGIRETQYF.

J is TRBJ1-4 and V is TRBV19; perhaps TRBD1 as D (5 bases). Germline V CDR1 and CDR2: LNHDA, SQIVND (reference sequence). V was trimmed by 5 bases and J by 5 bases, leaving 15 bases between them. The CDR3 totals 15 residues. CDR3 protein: CASSPRDGQNEKLFF. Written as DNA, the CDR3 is TGTGCCAGTAGTCCGCGGGACGGACAAAATGAAAAACTGTTTTTT.

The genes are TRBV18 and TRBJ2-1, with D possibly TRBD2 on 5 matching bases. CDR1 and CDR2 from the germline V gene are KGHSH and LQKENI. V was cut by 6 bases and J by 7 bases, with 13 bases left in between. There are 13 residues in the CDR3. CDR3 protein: CASSVGIANEQFF. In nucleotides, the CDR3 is TGTGCCAGCTCCGTCGGGATCGCGAATGAGCAGTTCTTC.

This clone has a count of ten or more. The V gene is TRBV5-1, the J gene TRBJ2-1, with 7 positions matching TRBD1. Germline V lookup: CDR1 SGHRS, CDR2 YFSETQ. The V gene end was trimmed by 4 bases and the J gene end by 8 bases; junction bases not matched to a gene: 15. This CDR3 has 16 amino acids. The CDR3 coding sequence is TGCGCCAGCAGCCGGATACGGGACAGCATCTCCTATGAGCAGTTCTTC. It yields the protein CASSRIRDSISYEQFF.

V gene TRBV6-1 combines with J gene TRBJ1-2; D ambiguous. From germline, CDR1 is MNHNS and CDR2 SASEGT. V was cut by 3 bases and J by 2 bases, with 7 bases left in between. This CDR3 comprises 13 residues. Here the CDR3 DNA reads TGTGCCAGCAGTGACGGAGTAAACTATGGCTACACCTTC. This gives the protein CASSDGVNYGYTF.

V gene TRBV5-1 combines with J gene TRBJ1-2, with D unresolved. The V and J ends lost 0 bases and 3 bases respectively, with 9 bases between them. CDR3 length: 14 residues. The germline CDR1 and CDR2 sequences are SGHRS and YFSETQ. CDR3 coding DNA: TGCGCCAGCAGCTTGGGAGGGTCCGACTATGGCTACACCTTC. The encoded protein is CASSLGGSDYGYTF.

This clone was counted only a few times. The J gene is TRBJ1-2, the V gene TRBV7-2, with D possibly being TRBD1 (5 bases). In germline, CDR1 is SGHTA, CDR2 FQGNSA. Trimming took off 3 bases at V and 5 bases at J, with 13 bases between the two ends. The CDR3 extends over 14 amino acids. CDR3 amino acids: CASSFRDARYGYTF. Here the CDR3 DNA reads TGTGCCAGCAGCTTCCGGGACGCGCGTTATGGCTACACCTTC.

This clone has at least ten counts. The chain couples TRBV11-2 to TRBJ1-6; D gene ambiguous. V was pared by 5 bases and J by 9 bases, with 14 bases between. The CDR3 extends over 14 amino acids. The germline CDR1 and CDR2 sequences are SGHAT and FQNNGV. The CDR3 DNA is TGTGCCAGCAGCCCCAATCCTAGTGGTTCACCCCTCCACTTT. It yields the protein CASSPNPSGSPLHF.

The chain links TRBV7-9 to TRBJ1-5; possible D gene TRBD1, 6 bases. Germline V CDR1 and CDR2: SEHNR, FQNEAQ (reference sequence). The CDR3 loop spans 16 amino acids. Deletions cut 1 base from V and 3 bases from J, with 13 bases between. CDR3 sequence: CASSLGAGASNQPQHF. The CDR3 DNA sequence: TGTGCCAGCAGCTTAGGGGCAGGGGCCTCCAATCAGCCCCAGCATTTT. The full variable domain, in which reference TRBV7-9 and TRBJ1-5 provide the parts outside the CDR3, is DTGVSQNPRHKITKRGQNVTFRCDPISEHNRLYWYRQTLGQGPEFLTYFQNEAQLEKSRLLSDRFSAERPKGSFSTLEIQRTEQGDSAMYLCASSLGAGASNQPQHFGDGTRLSIL.

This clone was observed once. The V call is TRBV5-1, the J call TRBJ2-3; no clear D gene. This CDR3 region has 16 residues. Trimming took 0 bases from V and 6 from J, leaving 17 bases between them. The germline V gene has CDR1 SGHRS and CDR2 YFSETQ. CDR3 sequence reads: CASSLDGTAVWDTQYF. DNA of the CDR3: TGCGCCAGCAGCTTGGATGGTACGGCAGTGTGGGATACGCAGTATTTT.

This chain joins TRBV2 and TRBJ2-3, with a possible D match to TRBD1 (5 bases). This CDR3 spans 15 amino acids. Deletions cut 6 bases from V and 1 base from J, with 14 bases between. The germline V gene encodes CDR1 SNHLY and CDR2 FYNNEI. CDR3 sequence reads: CASSAGLGGTDTQYF. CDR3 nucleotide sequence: TGTGCCAGCAGCGCCGGGTTAGGGGGCACAGATACGCAGTATTTT.

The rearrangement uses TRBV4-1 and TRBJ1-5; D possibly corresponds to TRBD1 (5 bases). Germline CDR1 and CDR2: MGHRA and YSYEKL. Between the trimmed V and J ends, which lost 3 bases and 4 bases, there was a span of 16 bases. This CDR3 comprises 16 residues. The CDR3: CASSHGALRANQPQHF. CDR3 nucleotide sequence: TGCGCCAGCAGCCACGGAGCGCTCAGGGCGAATCAGCCCCAGCATTTT.